Listed below are T cell receptor beta chains from one sample, sequenced in a study of blood T cell repertoires in COVID-19. Clones were sequenced by immunoSEQ multiplex PCR, and TCRdb holds only the in-frame ones, with some missing. The top ten clones hold roughly 10% of a sample with some 310,000 clones, over 85% of them seen once. Sequencing was done on a sample of PBMCs or T cells enriched from blood (not recorded which). These receptors were taken from a woman under 40 who had recovered from COVID-19. Both conserved end residues are trimmed from each CDR3.

v_call: TRBV30
j_call: TRBJ1-2
cdr3_aa: AWGALGRGYT

v_call: TRBV6-4
j_call: TRBJ2-1
cdr3_aa: ASSRLAASYNEQF

v_call: TRBV6-2/TRBV6-3
j_call: TRBJ1-1
cdr3_aa: ASSGHSMNTEAF

v_call: TRBV9
j_call: TRBJ2-1
cdr3_aa: ASSVGLADYNEQF

v_call: TRBV11-2
j_call: TRBJ1-5
cdr3_aa: ASSLVLMDRCNQPQH

v_call: TRBV28
j_call: TRBJ2-1
cdr3_aa: ASILRTSGGNEQF

v_call: TRBV4-3
j_call: TRBJ2-1
cdr3_aa: ASSQSLGTSGRREQF

v_call: TRBV5-8
j_call: TRBJ2-3
cdr3_aa: ASSFPGQGTDTQY

v_call: TRBV5-6
j_call: TRBJ2-2
cdr3_aa: ASSPGTNTGELF

v_call: TRBV7-2
j_call: TRBJ1-5
cdr3_aa: ASSPTVEGVQH

v_call: TRBV9
j_call: TRBJ2-7
cdr3_aa: ASSDRPDRPSYEQY

v_call: TRBV28
j_call: TRBJ2-1
cdr3_aa: ASTRAAGKQF

v_call: TRBV7-4
j_call: TRBJ2-1
cdr3_aa: ASSMDRGPSYNEQF

v_call: TRBV5-1
j_call: TRBJ2-5
cdr3_aa: ASSSTGRETQY

v_call: TRBV7-9
j_call: TRBJ1-3
cdr3_aa: ASSPGPGTSGNTIY

v_call: TRBV11-3
j_call: TRBJ2-1
cdr3_aa: ASSPGGTYNEQF

v_call: TRBV5-1
j_call: TRBJ1-4
cdr3_aa: ASSLAAGTNEKLF

v_call: TRBV5-1
j_call: TRBJ1-2
cdr3_aa: ASSAGSPGQGGRVYGYT

v_call: TRBV7-9
j_call: TRBJ1-2
cdr3_aa: ASSPLLGYGYT

v_call: TRBV10-3
j_call: TRBJ2-7
cdr3_aa: AISSGEYEQY

v_call: TRBV14
j_call: TRBJ1-1
cdr3_aa: ASSQVTGAEAF

v_call: TRBV10-3
j_call: TRBJ1-1
cdr3_aa: AINGNPETEAF

v_call: TRBV29-1
j_call: TRBJ2-3
cdr3_aa: SANGDSRTDTQY

v_call: TRBV30
j_call: TRBJ2-3
cdr3_aa: AWSSGRSTDTQY

v_call: TRBV4-2
j_call: TRBJ2-7
cdr3_aa: ASSQDHSGVSYEQY

v_call: TRBV5-1
j_call: TRBJ2-4
cdr3_aa: ASTGGPQNIQY